This T cell receptor (beta chain) emerged from a study of beta chain features in type 1 diabetes. Findings of the study overall: Shortening that was moderate but significant affected the TCRB CDR3s of Type 1 diabetes patients in all four CD4+ subsets.

Trimming left V 3 bases short and J 2 bases short, with 19 bases between. The V gene's germline CDR1 is SGDLS and CDR2 YYNGEE. The length of the CDR3 is 17 residues. Investigators reverse transcribed all isolated RNA, so they sequenced expressed TCRB transcripts. Data came from immunoSEQ multiplex PCR; TCRdb stores just in-frame clones and leaves some out. The sample includes 150,000 or so clones, roughly 65% of them seen just once. For this clone: Its antigen is as yet unknown.

The sequence was collected from a man aged 25 to 40 with type 1 diabetes. Material: naive CD4+ T cells from blood. This chain uses TRBV9 with TRBJ2-3; D not resolved. The CDR3 DNA reads as TGTGCCAGCAGCGCCCCTCAAGCTGGGCGGCCCACAGATACGCAGTATTTT. Translating it yields CASSAPQAGRPTDTQYF.